One sample yielded the 18 T cell receptor beta chains listed below, sequenced in a study of shared clonotypes between healthy human individuals. Sequenced by immunoSEQ multiplex PCR; TCRdb stores in-frame clones only, minus some. Counted here are about 1 million clones, roughly 80% occurring once; the ten biggest clones make up approximately 1.3%. The specimen sequenced was memory CD4+ T cells sorted from blood. Documented subset: CD45RA-negative fraction. The origin of the receptors is a man aged 18 to 30 in good health.

The gene calls are TRBV2 and TRBJ2-7, with D perhaps TRBD2 (6 bases). The CDR3 runs to 13 residues. The germline gives CDR1 SNHLY, CDR2 FYNNEI. Trimming left V 5 bases short and J 2 bases short, with 10 bases between. The CDR3 region has the DNA TGTGCCAGCAGTATAGCGGAGGCCTACGAGCAGTACTTC. Translating gives CASSIAEAYEQYF.

This clone was found a few times. The chain is built from TRBV19 and TRBJ2-6; D is uncertain. Germline CDR1 is LNHDA and CDR2 is SQIVND (reference sequence). CDR3 size: 15 residues. The V gene lost 3 bases and the J gene lost 2 bases, with 8 bases spanning the gap. This chain's CDR3 is CASSIPSAGANVLTF. The CDR3 bases are TGTGCCAGTAGTATCCCGAGTGCTGGGGCCAACGTCCTGACTTTC.

This sequence joins TRBV6-6 and TRBJ2-7; 8 bases match TRBD1. CDR1 MNHNY and CDR2 SVGAGI come from the germline V gene (reference sequence). The CDR3 has 14 residues. The V segment lost 2 bases and the J segment 6 bases; nucleotides outside the gene matches: 6. CDR3 DNA: TGTGCCAGCAGTTACACGGGGACAGGCTCCGAGCAGTACTTC. This sequence encodes CASSYTGTGSEQYF.

V and J are TRBV2 and TRBJ2-1; possible D gene TRBD1, 5 bases. The CDR3 is made up of 15 amino acids. Germline lookup yields CDR1 SNHLY and CDR2 FYNNEI. V lost 1 base and J lost 5, with 12 bases in between. Written as DNA, the CDR3 is TGTGCCAGCAGTGAAGGATCGAAGGGGAACAATGAGCAGTTCTTC. Protein: CASSEGSKGNNEQFF. The full variable domain, in which reference TRBV2 and TRBJ2-1 provide the parts outside the CDR3, is EPEVTQTPSHQVTQMGQEVILRCVPISNHLYFYWYRQILGQKVEFLVSFYNNEISEKSEIFDDQFSVERPDGSNFTLKIRSTKLEDSAMYFCASSEGSKGNNEQFFGPGTRLTVL.

A few counts support this clone. V and J are TRBV28 and TRBJ1-1; no reliable D call. The CDR3 has 15 amino acids. Germline V gives CDR1 MDHEN, CDR2 SYDVKM. V lost 5 bases and J lost 4, with 17 bases in between. The CDR3 is CASSPTSPGSTEAFF. The DNA for the CDR3 is TGTGCCAGCAGTCCGACTAGCCCGGGGAGCACTGAAGCTTTCTTT.

V usage is TRBV7-9 and J usage is TRBJ1-4, with D possibly matching TRBD1 (5 bases). With 3 bases removed from V and 11 bases from J, the gap between germline ends came to 22 bases. Looked up from germline, CDR1 is SEHNR and CDR2 is FQNEAQ (reference sequence). The CDR3 totals 16 residues. The CDR3 DNA is TGTGCCAGCAGCTTGGACACTACAGGCCAGGTGGGGAAACTGTTTTTT. Translating gives CASSLDTTGQVGKLFF.

This rearrangement joins TRBV7-2 to TRBJ2-5, with 8 positions matching TRBD1. The CDR3 loop spans 12 amino acids. The ends lost 9 bases at V and 1 base at J; junction bases unmatched: 1. In germline, CDR1 is SGHTA, CDR2 FQGNSA. The CDR3 bases are TGTGCCAGTACAGGGGGCCAAGAGACCCAGTACTTC. Translation: CASTGGQETQYF.

The gene calls are TRBV2 and TRBJ2-1; 10 bases map to TRBD2. Germline CDR1 SNHLY, CDR2 FYNNEI. The CDR3 contains 14 residues. Trimming at V came to 6 bases and at J to 9 bases, leaving 8 bases not matched to a gene. The CDR3, as DNA: TGTGCCAGCAGCGCCACTAGCGGGACAGTTGAGCAGTTCTTC. Residues: CASSATSGTVEQFF.

This clone was found a few times. This chain uses TRBV28 with TRBJ2-7; D is uncertain. This CDR3 is 15 amino acids long. Deletions cut 5 bases from V and 6 bases from J, with 20 bases between. The germline V gene encodes CDR1 MDHEN and CDR2 SYDVKM. DNA of the CDR3: TGTGCCAGCAGTCGTGCCCCTTCGACATTGGGCGAGCAGTACTTC. Encoded protein: CASSRAPSTLGEQYF.

The chain is built from TRBV7-2 and TRBJ2-1; the D gene is possibly TRBD2 (6 bases). The V gene's germline CDR1 is SGHTA and CDR2 FQGNSA. V was clipped by 2 bases and J by 4 bases, with 15 bases between them. The length of the CDR3 is 16 residues. This chain's CDR3 is CASSLTPGLLYNEQFF. For the CDR3, the DNA is TGTGCCAGCAGCTTAACCCCGGGACTTTTATACAATGAGCAGTTCTTC.

The V gene is TRBV19, the J gene TRBJ2-7, with 9 positions matching TRBD1. This CDR3 contains 14 residues. Germline-derived CDR1 and CDR2 are LNHDA and SQIVND (reference sequence). V gave up 7 bases and J gave up 6 bases; unmatched junction bases: 10. CDR3 residues: CASKPDRGRTEQYF. In DNA form, the CDR3 reads TGTGCCAGTAAACCGGACAGGGGCAGGACCGAGCAGTACTTC.

The chain has TRBV10-1 and TRBJ2-1; 7 positions match TRBD2. The CDR3 has 13 residues. Germline CDR1 is WNHNN and CDR2 is SYGVQD (reference sequence). J gave up 6 bases and V 4 bases, and 3 bases lay outside the gene matches. The CDR3 protein is CASSGTSTNEQFF. Written as DNA, the CDR3 is TGCGCCAGCAGTGGGACTAGTACCAATGAGCAGTTCTTC.

The chain recombines TRBV7-9 with TRBJ2-7; D is perhaps TRBD1 (6 bases). Germline CDR1 SEHNR, CDR2 FQNEAQ (reference sequence). This CDR3 region has 15 residues. V was clipped by 1 base and J by 4 bases, with 14 bases between them. CDR3 bases: TGTGCCAGCAGCTTAGGGGCAGGGGCCGTTTACGAGCAGTACTTC. It translates to CASSLGAGAVYEQYF.

V usage is TRBV19 and J usage is TRBJ1-1; TRBD1 matches at 8 bases. V lost 6 bases, J lost 0 bases, and 3 bases stayed unmatched. CDR3 length equals 14 residues. Germline V lookup: CDR1 LNHDA, CDR2 SQIVND (reference sequence). For the CDR3, the DNA is TGTGCCAGTAGCAGACAGGGGATGAACACTGAAGCTTTCTTT. It translates to CASSRQGMNTEAFF.

The chain uses TRBV18 and TRBJ1-5; D possibly corresponds to TRBD1 (6 bases). The germline V gene encodes CDR1 KGHSH and CDR2 LQKENI. The CDR3 covers 12 residues. The germline V and J ends were trimmed by 6 bases and 7 bases, with 10 bases remaining between them. CDR3 region: CASSRGGQPQHF. Here the CDR3 DNA reads TGTGCCAGCTCCCGGGGGGGCCAGCCCCAGCATTTT.

This clone occurred once. V gene TRBV19 combines with J gene TRBJ1-4; 9 bases align to TRBD1. V was pared by 7 bases and J by 5 bases, with 11 bases of the junction left unmatched. The germline gives CDR1 LNHDA, CDR2 SQIVND (reference sequence). CDR3 length equals 16 residues. The CDR3 DNA reads as TGTGCCAGTACCACCGGGACAGGGTATCTGAATGAAAAACTGTTTTTT. It translates to CASTTGTGYLNEKLFF.

J is TRBJ1-4 and V is TRBV18; D call uncertain. The CDR3 extends over 16 amino acids. The germline gives CDR1 KGHSH, CDR2 LQKENI. V shed 4 bases and J shed 0 bases, with 12 bases lying between them. The CDR3: CASSLTQSATNEKLFF. CDR3 in DNA: TGTGCCAGCTCACTGACCCAGTCTGCAACTAATGAAAAACTGTTTTTT. The whole variable domain, filled in from reference TRBV18 and TRBJ1-4, reads NAGVMQNPRHLVRRRGQEARLRCSPMKGHSHVYWYRQLPEEGLKFMVYLQKENIIDESGMPKERFSAEFPKEGPSILRIQQVVRGDSAAYFCASSLTQSATNEKLFFGSGTQLSVL.

This clone has at least ten counts. V and J are TRBV10-3 and TRBJ2-3, with D perhaps TRBD2 (6 bases). The CDR3 is 15 residues long. V gave up 6 bases and J gave up 5 bases, with 18 bases separating them. Germline lookup yields CDR1 ENHRY and CDR2 SYGVKD. This CDR3 reads CAIRGSGPQGDTQYF. As DNA, the CDR3 is TGTGCCATCAGGGGGAGCGGGCCCCAAGGAGATACGCAGTATTTT.